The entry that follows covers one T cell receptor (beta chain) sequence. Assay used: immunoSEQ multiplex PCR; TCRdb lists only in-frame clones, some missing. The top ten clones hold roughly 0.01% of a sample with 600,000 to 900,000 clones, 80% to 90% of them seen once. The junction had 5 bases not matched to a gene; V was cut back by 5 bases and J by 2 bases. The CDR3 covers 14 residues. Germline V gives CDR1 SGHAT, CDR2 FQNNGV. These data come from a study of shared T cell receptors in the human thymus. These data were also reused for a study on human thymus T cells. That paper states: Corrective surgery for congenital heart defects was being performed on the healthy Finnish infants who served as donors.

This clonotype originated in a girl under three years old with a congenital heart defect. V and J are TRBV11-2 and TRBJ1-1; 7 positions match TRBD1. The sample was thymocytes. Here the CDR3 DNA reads TGTGCCAGCAGCCAGACAGGGTTTAACACTGAAGCTTTCTTT. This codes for CASSQTGFNTEAFF.